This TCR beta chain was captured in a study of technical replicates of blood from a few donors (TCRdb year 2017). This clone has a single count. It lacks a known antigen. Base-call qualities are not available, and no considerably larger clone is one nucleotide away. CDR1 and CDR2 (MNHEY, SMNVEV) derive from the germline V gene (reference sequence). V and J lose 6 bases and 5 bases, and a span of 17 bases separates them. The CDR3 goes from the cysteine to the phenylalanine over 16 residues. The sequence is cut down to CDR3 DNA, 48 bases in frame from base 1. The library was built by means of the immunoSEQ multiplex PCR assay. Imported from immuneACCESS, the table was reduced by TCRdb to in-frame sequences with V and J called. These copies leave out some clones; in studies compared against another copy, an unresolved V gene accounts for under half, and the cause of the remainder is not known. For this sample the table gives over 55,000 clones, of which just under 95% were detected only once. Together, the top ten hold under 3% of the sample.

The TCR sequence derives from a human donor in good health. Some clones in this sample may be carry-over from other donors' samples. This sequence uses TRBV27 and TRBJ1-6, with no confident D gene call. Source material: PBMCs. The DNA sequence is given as TGTGCCAGCAGCGTAGGAGGGTTCCGTAATAATTCACCCCTCCACTTT. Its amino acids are CASSVGGFRNNSPLHF.